The clone carrying this TCR beta chain was picked up a small number of times. Antigen unknown. The germline gives CDR1 LNHNV, CDR2 YYDKDF (reference sequence). Trimming left V 0 bases short and J 5 bases short, with 17 bases between. The length of the CDR3 is 17 residues. These data are taken from a study of chemoradiotherapy in HPV16-positive cancers. Study-level points and caveats: In HPV16-positive patients, HPV-responsive T-cell expansion tracked better recurrence-free survival. During treatment, candidate HPV-specific clones and E7-related motifs expanded in tumor. Only a couple of HPV16-positive patients supplied the functional HPV-specificity definition.

Clones were read by immunoSEQ multiplex PCR, and TCRdb kept only the in-frame ones, dropping some. This repertoire shows approximately 13,000 clones, over 70% found once; its top ten account for roughly 7%. This clonotype originated in a human donor with HPV-associated anogenital cancer. This rearrangement joins TRBV15 to TRBJ1-5; maybe TRBD1 (5 bases). This material was collected from a patient who underwent chemoradiotherapy. CDR3 loop: CATSRDPFRVSHQPQHF. The CDR3 DNA follows: TGTGCCACCAGCAGAGATCCGTTCAGGGTATCCCATCAGCCCCAGCATTTT.